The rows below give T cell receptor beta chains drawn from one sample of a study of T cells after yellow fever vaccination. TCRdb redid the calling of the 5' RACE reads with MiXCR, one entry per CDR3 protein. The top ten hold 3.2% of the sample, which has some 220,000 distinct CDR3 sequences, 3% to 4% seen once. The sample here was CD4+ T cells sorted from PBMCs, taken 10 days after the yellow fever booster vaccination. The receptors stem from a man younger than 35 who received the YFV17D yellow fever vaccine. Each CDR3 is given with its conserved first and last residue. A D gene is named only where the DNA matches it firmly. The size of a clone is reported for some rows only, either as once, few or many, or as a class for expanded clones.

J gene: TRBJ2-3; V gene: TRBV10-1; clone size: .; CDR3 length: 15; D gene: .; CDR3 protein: CASSRTGNPTDTQYF; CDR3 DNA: TGCGCCAGCAGCAGAACAGGGAACCCCACAGATACGCAGTATTTT
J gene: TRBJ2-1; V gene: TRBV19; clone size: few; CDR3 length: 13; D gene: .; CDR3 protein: CASNRGAPDEQFF; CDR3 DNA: TGTGCCAGTAATCGGGGGGCGCCGGATGAGCAGTTCTTC
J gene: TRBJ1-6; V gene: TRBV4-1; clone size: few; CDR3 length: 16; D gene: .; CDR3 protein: CASSQRPAGRDSPLHF; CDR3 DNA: TGCGCCAGCAGCCAAAGGCCGGCAGGGCGGGATTCACCCCTCCACTTT
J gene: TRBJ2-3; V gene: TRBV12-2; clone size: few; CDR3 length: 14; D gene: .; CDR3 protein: CASRTGGFTDTQYF; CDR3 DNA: TGTGCAAGTCGCACGGGGGGGTTCACAGATACGCAGTATTTT
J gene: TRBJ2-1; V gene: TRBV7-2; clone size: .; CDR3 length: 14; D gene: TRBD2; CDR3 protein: CASSLGDYSPEQFF; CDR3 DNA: TGTGCCAGCAGCTTAGGGGACTACTCGCCTGAGCAGTTCTTC
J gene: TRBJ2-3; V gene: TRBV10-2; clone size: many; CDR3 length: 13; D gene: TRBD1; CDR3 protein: CASCPGGADTQYF; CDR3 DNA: TGCGCCAGCTGTCCAGGGGGTGCAGATACGCAGTATTTT
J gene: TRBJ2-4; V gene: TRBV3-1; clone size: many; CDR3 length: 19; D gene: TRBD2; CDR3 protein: CASSQDLTGLAGAKNIQYF; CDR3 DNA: TGTGCCAGCAGCCAAGATCTTACGGGACTAGCGGGGGCCAAAAACATTCAGTACTTC
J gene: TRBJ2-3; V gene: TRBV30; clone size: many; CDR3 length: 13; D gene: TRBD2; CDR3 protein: CAWRPAGYYTQYF; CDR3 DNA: TGTGCCTGGAGACCAGCGGGGTACTATACGCAGTATTTT
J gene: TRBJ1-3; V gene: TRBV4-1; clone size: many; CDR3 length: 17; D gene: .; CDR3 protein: CASSQEGRSYSGNTIYF; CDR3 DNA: TGCGCCAGCAGCCAAGAGGGACGGAGCTACTCTGGAAACACCATATATTTT
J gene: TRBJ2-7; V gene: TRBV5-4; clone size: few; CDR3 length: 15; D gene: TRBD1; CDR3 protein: CASSAGTGTSYEQYF; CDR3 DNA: TGTGCCAGCAGCGCGGGGACAGGGACCTCCTACGAGCAGTACTTC
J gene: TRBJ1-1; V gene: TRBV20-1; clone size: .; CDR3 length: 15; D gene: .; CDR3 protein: CSATTSGTANTEAFF; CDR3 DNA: TGCAGTGCAACTACCTCCGGGACGGCGAACACTGAAGCTTTCTTT
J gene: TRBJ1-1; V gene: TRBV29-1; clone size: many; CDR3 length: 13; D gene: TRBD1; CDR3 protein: CSAGQGVATEAFF; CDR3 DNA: TGCAGCGCAGGACAGGGGGTAGCCACTGAAGCTTTCTTT
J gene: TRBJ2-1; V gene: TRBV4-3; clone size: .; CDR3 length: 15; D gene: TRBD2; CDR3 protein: CASSYFSGGVNEQFF; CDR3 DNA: TGCGCCAGCAGCTATTTTAGCGGGGGGGTTAATGAGCAGTTCTTC
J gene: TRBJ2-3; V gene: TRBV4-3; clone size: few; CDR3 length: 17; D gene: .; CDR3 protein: CASSQDGWGPGTDTQYF; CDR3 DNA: TGCGCCAGCAGCCAAGATGGGTGGGGGCCGGGCACAGATACGCAGTATTTT
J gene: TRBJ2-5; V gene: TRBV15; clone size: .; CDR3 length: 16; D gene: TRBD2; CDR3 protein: CATSSPPGGARETQYF; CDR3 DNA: TGTGCCACCAGCAGCCCTCCCGGGGGGGCACGAGAGACCCAGTACTTC
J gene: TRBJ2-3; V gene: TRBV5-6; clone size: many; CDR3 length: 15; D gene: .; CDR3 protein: CASSFGAGTTDTQYF; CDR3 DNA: TGTGCCAGCAGCTTTGGAGCAGGGACCACAGATACGCAGTATTTT
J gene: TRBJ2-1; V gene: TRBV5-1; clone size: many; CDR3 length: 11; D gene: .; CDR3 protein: CASSEYNEQFF; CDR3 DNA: TGTGCCAGCAGTGAATACAATGAGCAGTTCTTC
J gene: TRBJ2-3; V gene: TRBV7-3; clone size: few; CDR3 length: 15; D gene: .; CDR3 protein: CASSLQGMATDTQYF; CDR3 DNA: TGTGCCAGCAGCCTACAGGGTATGGCTACAGATACGCAGTATTTT
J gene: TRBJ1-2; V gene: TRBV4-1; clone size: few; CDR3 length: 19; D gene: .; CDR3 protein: CASSQVARGPKTLWGGYTF; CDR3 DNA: TGCGCCAGCAGCCAAGTAGCACGAGGACCCAAAACCCTCTGGGGTGGCTACACCTTC
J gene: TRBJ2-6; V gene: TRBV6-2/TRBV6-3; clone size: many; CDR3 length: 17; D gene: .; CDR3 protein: CAALRTALISGANVLTF; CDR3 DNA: TGTGCCGCCCTGAGGACAGCTCTTATTTCTGGGGCCAACGTCCTGACTTTC
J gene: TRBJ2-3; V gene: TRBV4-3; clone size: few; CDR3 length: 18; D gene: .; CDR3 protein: CASSQATIRGMFTDTQYF; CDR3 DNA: TGCGCCAGCAGCCAAGCAACGATTCGGGGAATGTTCACAGATACGCAGTATTTT
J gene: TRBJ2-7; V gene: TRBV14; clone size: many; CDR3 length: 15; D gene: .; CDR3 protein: CASSQDPDPAYEQYF; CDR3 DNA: TGTGCCAGCAGCCAAGATCCGGACCCTGCTTACGAGCAGTACTTC
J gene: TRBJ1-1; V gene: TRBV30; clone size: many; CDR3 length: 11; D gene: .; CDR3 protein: CAWSVGGEAFF; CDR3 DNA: TGTGCCTGGAGTGTAGGGGGTGAAGCTTTCTTT
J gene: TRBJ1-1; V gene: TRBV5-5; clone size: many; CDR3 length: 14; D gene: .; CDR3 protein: CASSYTIGGTEAFF; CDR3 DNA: TGTGCCAGCAGCTACACCATCGGGGGCACTGAAGCTTTCTTT
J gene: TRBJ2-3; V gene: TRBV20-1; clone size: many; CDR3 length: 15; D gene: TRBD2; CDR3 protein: CSASRASGGTDTQYF; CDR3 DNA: TGCAGTGCTAGTAGGGCTAGCGGGGGCACAGATACGCAGTATTTT
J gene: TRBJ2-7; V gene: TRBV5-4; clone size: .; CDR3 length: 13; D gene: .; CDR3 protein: CASSYPDAYEQYF; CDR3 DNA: TGTGCCAGCAGCTATCCGGACGCCTACGAGCAGTACTTC
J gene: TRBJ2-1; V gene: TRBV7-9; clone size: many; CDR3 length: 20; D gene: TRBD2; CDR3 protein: CASSLARASGALSSYNEQFF; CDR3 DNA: TGTGCCAGCAGCTTAGCGCGGGCTAGCGGGGCCCTTAGCTCCTACAATGAGCAGTTCTTC